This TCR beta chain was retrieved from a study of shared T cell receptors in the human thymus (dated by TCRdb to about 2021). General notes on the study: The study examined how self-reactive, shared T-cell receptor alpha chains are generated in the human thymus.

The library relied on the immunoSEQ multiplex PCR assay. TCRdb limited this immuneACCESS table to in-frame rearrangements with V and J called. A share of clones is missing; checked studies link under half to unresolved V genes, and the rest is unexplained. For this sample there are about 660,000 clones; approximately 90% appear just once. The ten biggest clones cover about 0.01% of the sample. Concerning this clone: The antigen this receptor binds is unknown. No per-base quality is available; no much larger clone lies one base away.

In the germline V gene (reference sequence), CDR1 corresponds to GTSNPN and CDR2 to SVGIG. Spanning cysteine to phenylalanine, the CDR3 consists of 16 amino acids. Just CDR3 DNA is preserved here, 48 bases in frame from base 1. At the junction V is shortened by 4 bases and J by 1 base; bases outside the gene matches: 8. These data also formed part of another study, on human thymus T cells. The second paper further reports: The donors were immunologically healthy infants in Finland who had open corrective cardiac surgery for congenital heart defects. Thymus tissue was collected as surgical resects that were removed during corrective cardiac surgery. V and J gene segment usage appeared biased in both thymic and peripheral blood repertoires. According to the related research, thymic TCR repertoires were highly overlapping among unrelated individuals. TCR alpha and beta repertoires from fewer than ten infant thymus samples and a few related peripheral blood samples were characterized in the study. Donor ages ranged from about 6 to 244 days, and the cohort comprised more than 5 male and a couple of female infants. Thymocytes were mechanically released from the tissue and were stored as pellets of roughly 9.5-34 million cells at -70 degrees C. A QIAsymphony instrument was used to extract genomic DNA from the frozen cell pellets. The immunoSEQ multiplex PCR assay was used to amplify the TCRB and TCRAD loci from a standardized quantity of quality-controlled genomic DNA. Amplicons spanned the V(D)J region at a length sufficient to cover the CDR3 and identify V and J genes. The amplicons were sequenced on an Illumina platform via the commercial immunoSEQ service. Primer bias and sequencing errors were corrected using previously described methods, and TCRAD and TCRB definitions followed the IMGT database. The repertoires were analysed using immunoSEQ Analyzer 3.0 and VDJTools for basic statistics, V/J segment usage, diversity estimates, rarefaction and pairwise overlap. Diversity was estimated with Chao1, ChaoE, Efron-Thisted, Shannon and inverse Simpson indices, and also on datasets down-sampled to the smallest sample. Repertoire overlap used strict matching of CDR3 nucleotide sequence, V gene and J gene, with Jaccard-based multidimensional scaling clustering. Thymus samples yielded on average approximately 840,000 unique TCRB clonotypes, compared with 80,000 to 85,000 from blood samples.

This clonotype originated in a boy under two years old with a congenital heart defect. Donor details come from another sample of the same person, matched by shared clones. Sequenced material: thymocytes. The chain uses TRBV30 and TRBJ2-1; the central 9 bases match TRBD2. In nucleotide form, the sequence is TGTGCCTGGACCATACTAGCGGGCCTTTCCTACAATGAGCAGTTCTTC. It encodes CAWTILAGLSYNEQFF. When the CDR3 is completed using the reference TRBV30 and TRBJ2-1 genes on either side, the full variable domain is SQTIHQWPATLVQPVGSPLSLECTVEGTSNPNLYWYRQAAGRGLQLLFYSVGIGQISSEVPQNLSASRPQDRQFILSSKKLLLSDSGFYLCAWTILAGLSYNEQFFGPGTRLTVL.